The clone carrying this T cell receptor beta chain was found a few times. The data were obtained in a study of blood T cell repertoires in COVID-19. Study context: Samples came from the United States, Italy and Spain, spanning acute and convalescent COVID-19.

Sequenced by immunoSEQ multiplex PCR; TCRdb stores in-frame clones only, minus some. The sample contains under 35,000 clones, about 78% of which appear only once. Sequencing was performed on peripheral blood. The clonotype was recovered from a man at least 80 years old with acute or convalescent COVID-19.

The CDR3 nucleotides are TGTGCCAGCAGCCCAGGACATGACTATGGCTACACCTTC. As protein: CASSPGHDYGYTF. V and J are TRBV5-6 and TRBJ1-2; D may be TRBD1 (5 bases). Germline assignment: CDR1 SGHDT and CDR2 YYEEEE. CDR3 length: 13 residues. V lost 4 bases and J 3 bases, leaving 10 bases between the germline ends.